This entry lists 15 T cell receptor beta chains sequenced from one sample in a study of cytomegalovirus exposure and HLA in healthy donors. Primers for the PCR totalled 60 Vbeta and 13 Jbeta. Sequenced by immunoSEQ multiplex PCR; TCRdb stores in-frame clones only, minus some. Of around 120,000 clones in the sample, around 80% were seen once. The sequencing sample was made of PBMCs. The source of these receptors is a man aged 45 to 65 in good health and CMV-seronegative.

This clone occurred once. This chain links TRBV7-9 with TRBJ2-4, with no clear D. V shed 0 bases and J shed 0 bases, with 6 bases lying between them. The CDR3 contains 15 residues. Germline V gene lookup returns CDR1 SEHNR and CDR2 FQNEAQ (reference sequence). CDR3 DNA sequence: TGTGCCAGCAGCTTAGCCGAAGCAGCCAAAAACATTCAGTACTTC. This gives the protein CASSLAEAAKNIQYF.

This clone has only a few counts. The CDR3 region has the DNA TGTGCCAGCAGTTTATTGGGCCTGGGAGAGACCCAGTACTTC. This gives the protein CASSLLGLGETQYF. The V and J genes are TRBV27 and TRBJ2-5; D is undetermined. The V end was cut by 1 base, the J end by 4 bases, with 10 bases between. Germline V lookup: CDR1 MNHEY, CDR2 SMNVEV (reference sequence). The CDR3 totals 14 residues.

The chain uses TRBV15 and TRBJ1-2, with TRBD1 matching 8 bases. This CDR3 comprises 14 residues. CDR1 is LNHNV and CDR2 is YYDKDF in the germline V gene (reference sequence). V was clipped by 5 bases and J by 8 bases; unmatched bases: 10. The CDR3 reads CATSFSTGGQGYTF. DNA for the CDR3: TGTGCCACCAGCTTTTCAACAGGGGGTCAGGGCTACACCTTC.

V usage is TRBV27 and J usage is TRBJ1-2; the D is unclear. The V end was cut by 5 bases, the J end by 6 bases, with 19 bases between. Germline assignment: CDR1 MNHEY and CDR2 SMNVEV (reference sequence). This CDR3 region has 15 residues. In DNA form, the CDR3 reads TGTGCCAGCAGTCCAATCTCCCACGCCCGCGATGGCTACACCTTC. It encodes CASSPISHARDGYTF.

This clone was detected only a few times. The chain uses TRBV6-6 and TRBJ1-6, with D hard to call. Germline-derived CDR1 and CDR2 are MNHNY and SVGAGI (reference sequence). This CDR3 has 13 residues. Trimming shortened V by 2 bases and J by 11 bases, and 10 bases separated the two germline ends. CDR3 in amino acids: CASSYVKEAPLHF. The DNA for the CDR3 is TGTGCCAGCAGTTACGTTAAGGAGGCACCCCTCCACTTT.

V usage is TRBV6-4 and J usage is TRBJ2-2; possible D gene TRBD2, 6 bases. Trimming stripped 8 bases from V and 9 bases from J, with 10 bases between. Germline CDR1 MRHNA, CDR2 SNTAGT. The CDR3 contains 11 residues. CDR3: CASGGTRELFF. Written as DNA, the CDR3 is TGTGCCAGCGGCGGGACCAGGGAGCTGTTTTTT.

This clone has only one observation. The chain links TRBV4-2 to TRBJ1-4; TRBD1 matches 7 bases. The germline gives CDR1 LGHNA, CDR2 YNFKEQ. V was clipped by 2 bases and J by 0 bases; unmatched bases: 12. CDR3 length: 19 residues. The CDR3 loop reads CASSQHGVGQTSTNEKLFF. The CDR3, as DNA: TGTGCCAGCAGCCAACATGGTGTGGGACAGACCTCAACTAATGAAAAACTGTTTTTT.

This clone was recorded once. The chain couples TRBV11-3 to TRBJ2-6, with 7 bases fitting TRBD1. Germline CDR1 and CDR2: SGHNT and YENEEA. J was trimmed by 0 bases and V by 1 base; bases with no gene match: 6. CDR3 length equals 18 residues. CDR3 sequence (DNA): TGTGCCAGCAGCTTAGGAGGGACAGCACACTCTGGGGCCAACGTCCTGACTTTC. Translating it yields CASSLGGTAHSGANVLTF.

J is TRBJ2-7 and V is TRBV7-2, with 15 nucleotides matching TRBD2. Trimming cost V 1 base and J 10 bases; bases outside gene matches: 14. This CDR3 comprises 18 residues. CDR1 is SGHTA, CDR2 FQGNSA, per germline. CDR3 loop: CASSLVGGLAGGPGYQYF. CDR3 bases: TGTGCCAGCAGCTTAGTGGGAGGACTAGCGGGGGGGCCGGGGTATCAGTACTTC.

The V call is TRBV28, the J call TRBJ1-1; 7 positions match TRBD1. The CDR3 is 15 residues long. Germline V lookup: CDR1 MDHEN, CDR2 SYDVKM. Trimming at V came to 7 bases and at J to 0 bases, leaving 8 bases not matched to a gene. CDR3 coding DNA: TGTGCCAGCATTTCCGGGACAGTCATGAACACTGAAGCTTTCTTT. Its translation is CASISGTVMNTEAFF.

The rearrangement uses TRBV21-1 and TRBJ1-4; the DNA was not compared with TRBD1, the D call given in the table. TRBV21-1 is a recognized pseudogene. The CDR3 contains 15 residues. The CDR3: CASSRPGQGREKLFF. The CDR3 nucleotides are TGTGCCAGCTCAAGACCGGGACAGGGGAGGGAAAAACTGTTTTTT.

Here the CDR3 reads CSVGRDGGYTF. In DNA form, the CDR3 reads TGCAGCGTTGGGCGGGACGGAGGCTACACCTTC. The chain combines TRBV29-1 with TRBJ1-2, with D possibly being TRBD1 (5 bases). The germline gives CDR1 SQVTM, CDR2 ANQGSEA. Between the trimmed V and J ends, which lost 4 bases and 8 bases, there was a span of 11 bases. This CDR3 has 11 residues.

This rearrangement joins TRBV11-2 to TRBJ2-1, with a possible D match to TRBD2 (5 bases). Germline-derived CDR1 and CDR2 are SGHAT and FQNNGV. V was shortened by 5 bases and J by 10 bases, with 18 bases between the two germline ends. The CDR3 has 14 amino acids. CDR3 in DNA: TGTGCCAGCAGCCTCCTTGGGCCGAGGGTGGAGCAGTTCTTC. It is translated as CASSLLGPRVEQFF.

The J gene is TRBJ2-7, the V gene TRBV28; a weak D match, TRBD2 (5 bases). V lost 5 bases and J lost 2, with 16 bases in between. CDR3 length equals 15 residues. Germline V gene lookup returns CDR1 MDHEN and CDR2 SYDVKM. The CDR3, as DNA: TGTGCCAGCAGTCCCCCTAGCCTCCAAGCCTACGAGCAGTACTTC. This codes for CASSPPSLQAYEQYF.

This chain uses TRBV29-1 with TRBJ2-1, with 7 bases identical to TRBD2. The V segment lost 5 bases and the J segment 10 bases; nucleotides outside the gene matches: 17. This CDR3 is 15 amino acids long. Germline V lookup: CDR1 SQVTM, CDR2 ANQGSEA. The CDR3 coding sequence is TGCAGCGTTAATCCTACGGAGGGAGGGCCGTACGAGCAGTTCTTC. Encoded protein: CSVNPTEGGPYEQFF.